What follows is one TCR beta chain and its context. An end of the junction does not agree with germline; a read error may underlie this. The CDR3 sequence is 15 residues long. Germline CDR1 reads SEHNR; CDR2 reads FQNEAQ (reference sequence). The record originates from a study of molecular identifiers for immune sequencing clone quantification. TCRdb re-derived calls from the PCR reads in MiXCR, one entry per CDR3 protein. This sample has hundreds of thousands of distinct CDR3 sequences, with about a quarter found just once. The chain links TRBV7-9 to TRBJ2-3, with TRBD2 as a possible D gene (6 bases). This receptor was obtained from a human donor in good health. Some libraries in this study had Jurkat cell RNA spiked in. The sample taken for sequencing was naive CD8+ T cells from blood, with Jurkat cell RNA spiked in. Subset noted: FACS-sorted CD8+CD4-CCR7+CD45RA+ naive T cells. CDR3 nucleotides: TGTGCCACCAACCCTAGCGAAACTAGCACAGGTACGCAGTATTTT. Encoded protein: CATNPSETSTGTQYF.